This T cell receptor beta chain was sequenced for a study of shared clonotypes between healthy human individuals. General study points: What naive subsets generally showed was a larger estimated richness than memory subsets showed. Large sequencing depth failed to make sorted-subset sequencing complete, rarefaction showed.

Germline CDR1 and CDR2: MGHDK and SYGVNS. The CDR3 contains 17 residues. V lost 5 bases to trimming and J lost 5 bases, with 22 bases between them. Concerning this clone: The antigen is not known.

Nashville, Tennessee was home to all donors, each a Caucasian adult. TCRdb's copy holds only in-frame clones and misses some; the assay was immunoSEQ multiplex PCR. Seen here are under 1,100,000 clones, around 78% observed once, and the top ten hold around 0.6%. The sequenced sample was memory CD4+ T cells from PBMCs. The subset: CD45RA-negative fraction. The V gene is TRBV25-1, the J gene TRBJ1-5; D gene ambiguous. The receptor was derived from a man aged 18 to 35 in good health. Some clones in this sample may be carry-over from other donors' samples. This CDR3 reads CASSKGGGGGWDQPQHF. DNA for the CDR3: TGTGCCAGCAGTAAAGGAGGAGGAGGTGGATGGGATCAGCCCCAGCATTTT. Supplemented by reference TRBV25-1 and TRBJ1-5, the full variable domain reads EADIYQTPRYLVIGTGKKITLECSQTMGHDKMYWYQQDPGMELHLIHYSYGVNSTEKGDLSSESTVSRIRTEHFPLTLESARPSHTSQYLCASSKGGGGGWDQPQHFGDGTRLSIL.